This T cell receptor (beta chain) comes out of a study of T cells in Graves' hyperthyroidism and ophthalmopathy. This clonotype has a handful of counts. RNA transcripts gave rise to amplified TCR beta CDR3 regions. A set of HTBI primers served as the primers for a first-round RT-PCR of the TCR CDR3. Each CDR3 protein gets one entry after TCRdb re-called the multiplex PCR reads with MiXCR. The sample includes some 340,000 distinct CDR3 sequences, roughly 13% of them seen just once. V was shortened by 5 bases and J by 3 bases, with 16 bases between the two germline ends. In germline, CDR1 is SEHNR, CDR2 FQNEAQ (reference sequence). The CDR3 totals 15 residues.

The gene calls are TRBV7-9 and TRBJ1-1; D may be TRBD1 (5 bases). The TCR was taken from a woman aged 35 to 49 with Graves' ophthalmopathy. Sequenced sample: blood. The CDR3 coding sequence is TGTGCCAGCAGCCCCTGGGGGTTCAGGTACACTGAAGCTTTCTTT. It encodes CASSPWGFRYTEAFF.